Following are 22 T cell receptor beta chains from one sample sequenced in a study of blood T cell repertoires in COVID-19. TCRdb's copy holds only in-frame clones and misses some; the assay was immunoSEQ multiplex PCR. Of 100,000 to 150,000 clones in the sample, roughly three quarters are singletons; the top ten hold 1.5% to 2%. The sample taken for sequencing was peripheral blood. The receptor set was obtained from a woman aged 65 to 85 with acute or convalescent COVID-19.

This chain uses TRBV19 with TRBJ1-5, with 9 nucleotides matching TRBD1. Per the germline V gene, CDR1 is LNHDA and CDR2 is SQIVND (reference sequence). This CDR3 has 13 amino acids. With 7 bases clipped from V and 5 bases from J, the junction kept 3 bases outside the gene matches. The CDR3 DNA is TGTGCCAGTACAACAGGGGGCGATCAGCCCCAGCATTTT. Translated: CASTTGGDQPQHF.

The V and J genes are TRBV5-1 and TRBJ2-7; 7 nucleotides match TRBD1. The J segment lost 2 bases and the V segment lost 0 bases, leaving 5 bases of the junction unmatched. CDR1 is SGHRS, CDR2 YFSETQ, per germline. CDR3 size: 15 residues. The CDR3 protein is CASSLGTGPTYEQYF. CDR3 in DNA: TGCGCCAGCAGCTTGGGGACAGGACCTACCTACGAGCAGTACTTC.

The J gene is TRBJ1-6, the V gene TRBV18, with 10 bases fitting TRBD1. This CDR3 spans 17 amino acids. Germline V gene sequence: CDR1 KGHSH, CDR2 LQKENI. Trimming cost V 0 bases and J 7 bases; bases outside gene matches: 6. The CDR3 DNA sequence: TGTGCCAGCTCACCACCGTGGACAGGGGGGAGAAATTCACCCCTCCACTTT. This encodes CASSPPWTGGRNSPLHF. Looking up the rest from reference TRBV18 and TRBJ1-6 gives the full variable domain: NAGVMQNPRHLVRRRGQEARLRCSPMKGHSHVYWYRQLPEEGLKFMVYLQKENIIDESGMPKERFSAEFPKEGPSILRIQQVVRGDSAAYFCASSPPWTGGRNSPLHFGNGTRLTVT.

The CDR3 protein is CASRATGQMGNYGYTF. As DNA, the CDR3 is TGTGCCAGCAGGGCAACGGGACAGATGGGTAACTATGGCTACACCTTC. V usage is TRBV9 and J usage is TRBJ1-2, with 7 bases identical to TRBD1. Germline V lookup: CDR1 SGDLS, CDR2 YYNGEE. V gave up 5 bases and J gave up 1 base; unmatched junction bases: 11. The CDR3 sequence is 16 residues long.

The chain employs TRBV2 and TRBJ2-3; TRBD1 matches at 9 bases. V shed 5 bases and J 6 bases; nucleotides not matched to a gene: 3. The CDR3 loop spans 13 amino acids. Per the germline V gene, CDR1 is SNHLY and CDR2 is FYNNEI. The CDR3 spells CASSWDREDTQYF. CDR3 nucleotides: TGTGCCAGCAGTTGGGACAGGGAGGATACGCAGTATTTT.

The chain carries TRBV7-9 and TRBJ2-7, with TRBD2 matching over 7 bases. In germline, CDR1 is SEHNR, CDR2 FQNEAQ (reference sequence). The V and J ends lost 5 bases and 4 bases, in that order; junction bases with no gene match: 11. This CDR3 region has 15 residues. CDR3 residues: CASSANQWEGYEQYF. For the CDR3, the DNA is TGTGCCAGCAGCGCTAACCAGTGGGAGGGTTACGAGCAGTACTTC.

V is TRBV19 and J is TRBJ2-3; tentatively, D is TRBD2 (6 bases). V lost 6 bases and J lost 0, with 13 bases in between. CDR3 length: 15 amino acids. Germline CDR1 reads LNHDA; CDR2 reads SQIVND (reference sequence). The CDR3 protein is CASRRGNPSTDTQYF. The CDR3 DNA reads as TGTGCCAGTAGGCGGGGCAATCCTAGCACAGATACGCAGTATTTT. Based on the CDR3 plus reference TRBV19 and TRBJ2-3, the full variable domain is DGGITQSPKYLFRKEGQNVTLSCEQNLNHDAMYWYRQDPGQGLRLIYYSQIVNDFQKGDIAEGYSVSREKKESFPLTVTSAQKNPTAFYLCASRRGNPSTDTQYFGPGTRLTVL.

V is TRBV10-3 and J is TRBJ1-1, with a possible D match to TRBD1 (5 bases). This CDR3 comprises 13 residues. V dropped 3 bases and J dropped 4 bases, with 9 bases sitting between them. In germline, CDR1 is ENHRY, CDR2 SYGVKD. As DNA, the CDR3 is TGTGCCATCAGTGATGACAGTCCCACTGAAGCTTTCTTT. Protein product: CAISDDSPTEAFF.

This clone was counted between two and nine times. J is TRBJ2-3 and V is TRBV6-1, with D unclear. Germline loops: CDR1 MNHNS, CDR2 SASEGT. V dropped 2 bases and J dropped 4 bases, with 4 bases sitting between them. This CDR3 is built from 12 residues. The CDR3 spells CASSELADTQYF. DNA of the CDR3: TGTGCCAGCAGTGAACTCGCAGATACGCAGTATTTT.

Many counts were recorded for this clone. J is TRBJ1-6 and V is TRBV7-9; D may be TRBD1 (5 bases). V shed 4 bases and J shed 8 bases, with 12 bases lying between them. This CDR3 has 14 residues. Germline V gives CDR1 SEHNR, CDR2 FQNEAQ (reference sequence). CDR3 protein: CASSSGTYDSPLHF. The CDR3, as DNA: TGTGCCAGCAGCTCAGGGACTTACGATTCACCCCTCCACTTT.

This clone was seen a handful of times. V is TRBV6-2 or TRBV6-3 and J is TRBJ2-5; D ambiguous. V gave up 6 bases and J gave up 7 bases, with 12 bases separating them. The germline V gene has CDR1 MNHEY and CDR2 SVGEGT. The CDR3 has 12 amino acids. The chain's CDR3 is CASSPPGGTQYF. The CDR3 DNA sequence: TGTGCCAGCAGCCCCCCGGGTGGGACCCAGTACTTC.

The V gene is TRBV18, the J gene TRBJ1-2; no definite D call. Germline lookup yields CDR1 KGHSH and CDR2 LQKENI. The CDR3 has 14 residues. V dropped 3 bases and J dropped 3 bases, with 11 bases sitting between them. The CDR3 DNA follows: TGTGCCAGCTCACCCTCAGAACAGCACTATGGCTACACCTTC. It encodes CASSPSEQHYGYTF.

This clone was counted only a few times. The chain uses TRBV12-3 or TRBV12-4 and TRBJ1-5; D gene unclear. V dropped 4 bases and J dropped 8 bases, with 9 bases sitting between them. There are 12 residues in the CDR3. CDR3 region: CASSSPGKPQHF. Written as DNA, the CDR3 is TGTGCCAGCAGTTCACCGGGAAAGCCCCAGCATTTT.

V is TRBV7-9 and J is TRBJ2-2; 8 bases map to TRBD2. The CDR3 has 16 amino acids. CDR1 and CDR2 from the germline V gene are SEHNR and FQNEAQ (reference sequence). J lost 7 bases, V lost 1 base, and 8 bases had no gene match. The CDR3 protein is CASSLVRLASFGELFF. In DNA, the CDR3 is TGTGCCAGCAGCTTAGTTCGACTAGCGAGTTTCGGGGAGCTGTTTTTT.

The V and J genes are TRBV3-1 (or the pseudogene TRBV3-2) and TRBJ1-6; D is ambiguous. There are 15 residues in the CDR3. The V end lost 1 base, the J end lost 9 bases, and 13 bases lay between the germline ends. The germline CDR1 and CDR2 sequences are LGHDT and YNNKEL (reference sequence). CDR3 sequence reads: CASSQALAGISPLHF. In DNA form, the CDR3 reads TGTGCCAGCAGCCAAGCCCTAGCGGGAATTTCACCCCTCCACTTT.

This sequence joins TRBV10-3 and TRBJ1-5; D not resolved. Germline CDR1 and CDR2: ENHRY and SYGVKD. The V and J ends lost 1 base and 9 bases respectively, with 16 bases between them. The CDR3 sequence is 15 residues long. The CDR3 sequence: CAISEFGQRSGPQHF. CDR3 nucleotides: TGTGCCATCAGTGAGTTTGGTCAGCGAAGTGGGCCCCAGCATTTT.

Details on this clone: The same CDR3 also results from other DNA sequences found in this sample. This chain links TRBV12-3 or TRBV12-4 with TRBJ1-2, with D tentatively TRBD1 (5 bases). CDR3 length: 12 residues. V shed 6 bases and J shed 5 bases, with 10 bases lying between them. The CDR3 sequence: CASSRSGYGYTF. The CDR3 nucleotides are TGTGCCAGCAGCCGTTCAGGGTATGGCTACACCTTC.

This sequence joins TRBV6-2 or TRBV6-3 and TRBJ1-1, with 9 bases identical to TRBD1. The CDR3 is 16 residues long. In germline, CDR1 is MNHEY, CDR2 SVGEGT. Trimming at V came to 4 bases and at J to 0 bases, leaving 6 bases not matched to a gene. CDR3 protein: CASSFGGTGLNTEAFF. CDR3 nucleotides: TGTGCCAGCAGTTTCGGTGGGACAGGGCTGAACACTGAAGCTTTCTTT.

This chain joins TRBV6-1 and TRBJ2-3; 15 nucleotides line up with TRBD2. The V gene end was trimmed by 4 bases and the J gene end by 0 bases; junction bases not matched to a gene: 11. The length of the CDR3 is 20 residues. Germline loops: CDR1 MNHNS, CDR2 SASEGT. CDR3 sequence reads: CASSARTSGRAVLSTDTQYF. Written as DNA, the CDR3 is TGTGCCAGCAGTGCCCGGACTAGCGGGAGGGCCGTCCTGAGCACAGATACGCAGTATTTT.

The rearrangement links TRBV7-8 to TRBJ1-6; TRBD1 might be the D (6 bases). The CDR3 sequence is 15 residues long. The germline gives CDR1 SGHVS, CDR2 FQNEAQ. The V gene lost 5 bases and the J gene lost 7 bases, with 15 bases spanning the gap. This chain's CDR3 is CASSLRGGGNSPLHF. For the CDR3, the DNA is TGTGCCAGCAGCCTCAGGGGCGGGGGAAATTCACCCCTCCACTTT.

Many counts were recorded for this clone. The rearrangement joins TRBV9 to TRBJ2-7, with D possibly being TRBD2 (7 bases). The CDR3 length is 16 residues. CDR1 SGDLS and CDR2 YYNGEE come from the germline V gene. Trimming cost V 0 bases and J 2 bases, with 15 bases left between them. The CDR3 spells CASSVGTGGGAYEQYF. Here the CDR3 DNA reads TGTGCCAGCAGCGTAGGTACCGGAGGGGGGGCCTACGAGCAGTACTTC.

This rearrangement joins TRBV7-9 to TRBJ1-2; no clear D gene. The germline V gene has CDR1 SEHNR and CDR2 FQNEAQ (reference sequence). The V end was cut by 3 bases, the J end by 6 bases, with 8 bases between. CDR3 size: 12 residues. Here the CDR3 reads CASSLGRDGYTF. The CDR3 DNA follows: TGTGCCAGCAGCTTGGGCAGAGATGGCTACACCTTC.